Described below is a single TCR beta chain sequence and its context. This entry belongs to a study of T cells in Graves' hyperthyroidism and ophthalmopathy. Using RNA transcripts as the source, TCR beta CDR3 regions were amplified. The HTBI set primed first-round TCR CDR3 RT-PCR. TCRdb reanalysed the multiplex PCR reads using MiXCR and keeps one entry per CDR3 protein. The sample includes hundreds of thousands of distinct CDR3 sequences, 13% to 15% seen only once; the top ten take 10%. CDR1 is SGDLS and CDR2 is YYNGEE in the germline V gene. V gave up 0 bases and J gave up 6 bases; unmatched junction bases: 6. The CDR3 spans 15 residues.

V gene TRBV9 combines with J gene TRBJ2-1, with 7 nucleotides matching TRBD2. The sequence was obtained from a woman younger than 30 with Graves' hyperthyroidism. Sequenced material: blood. CDR3 nucleotide sequence: TGTGCCAGCAGCGTAGATTGGGGGGGTCCCAATGAGCAGTTCTTC. Its translation is CASSVDWGGPNEQFF.